This T cell receptor beta chain was captured in a study of CD8 T cells in ankylosing spondylitis. Looked up from germline, CDR1 is SNHLY and CDR2 is FYNNEI. CDR3 length: 13 amino acids. V was shortened by 6 bases and J by 8 bases, with 13 bases between the two germline ends. Turning to this clonotype: What it binds is unknown.

Libraries of TCR beta came from quantitative 5'-RACE with molecular barcodes. TCRdb redid the calling of the 5' RACE reads with MiXCR, one entry per CDR3 protein. The table shows 300,000 to 350,000 distinct CDR3 sequences, with about 15% occurring only once. Study-level findings and limits: Some of these motif variants have turned up before, in reports on reactive arthritis synovial fluid and blood. Made up of fewer than 10 highly homologous variants, a TCR beta motif appeared characteristic of ankylosing spondylitis blood. Disease-associated clones were reportedly significantly overrepresented in matched ankylosing spondylitis synovial fluid.

The J gene is TRBJ1-4, the V gene TRBV2, with D possibly TRBD1 on 5 matching bases. The specimen was blood, either unsorted or a sorted T cell fraction (not recorded which). This receptor was obtained from a male donor with ankylosing spondylitis or in good health (not recorded which). Here the CDR3 reads CASSLLKGEKLFF. Here the CDR3 DNA reads TGTGCCAGCAGCCTATTAAAGGGGGAAAAACTGTTTTTT.